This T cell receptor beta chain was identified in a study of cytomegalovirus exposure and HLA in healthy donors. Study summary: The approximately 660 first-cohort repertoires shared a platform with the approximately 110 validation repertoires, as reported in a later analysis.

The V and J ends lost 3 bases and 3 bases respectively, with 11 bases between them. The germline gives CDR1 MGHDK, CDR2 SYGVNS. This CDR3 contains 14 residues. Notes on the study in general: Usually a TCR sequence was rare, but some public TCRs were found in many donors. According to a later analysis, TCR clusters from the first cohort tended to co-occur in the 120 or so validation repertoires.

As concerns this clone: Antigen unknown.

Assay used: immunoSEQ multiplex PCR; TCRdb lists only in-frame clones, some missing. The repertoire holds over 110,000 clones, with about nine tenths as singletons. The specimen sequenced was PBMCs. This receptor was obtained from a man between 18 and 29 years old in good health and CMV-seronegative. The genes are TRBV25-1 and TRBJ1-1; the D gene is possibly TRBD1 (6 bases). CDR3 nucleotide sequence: TGTGCCAGCAGTGACTCGGACAGAGACACTGAAGCTTTCTTT. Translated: CASSDSDRDTEAFF.